The source of this T cell receptor (beta chain) is a study of T cells in Graves' hyperthyroidism and ophthalmopathy. Broader study findings: Blood shared most expanded thyroid clonotypes above 0.001. Ophthalmopathy onset followed model prediction by a median about six months.

The investigators amplified TCR beta CDR3 regions from RNA transcripts. Carried out on the TCR CDR3, a first-round RT-PCR used the HTBI primer set. TCRdb redid the calling of the multiplex PCR reads with MiXCR, one entry per CDR3 protein. The sample consists of 360,000 or so distinct CDR3 sequences, approximately 16% of them appearing once. This clonotype was seen only a few times. The antigen remains undetermined. Fresh 10 ml peripheral blood yielded PBMCs. This CDR3 spans 14 amino acids. Unmatched junction bases numbered 4, after V lost 4 bases and J lost 5 bases. This TCR derives from a woman aged 55-70 years with Graves' ophthalmopathy. The material sequenced was blood. J is TRBJ2-2 and V is TRBV12-3 or TRBV12-4; 7 positions agree with TRBD1. The CDR3 DNA reads as TGTGCCAGCAGTTGGACACAGGGGACCGGGGAGCTGTTTTTT. Protein sequence: CASSWTQGTGELFF.